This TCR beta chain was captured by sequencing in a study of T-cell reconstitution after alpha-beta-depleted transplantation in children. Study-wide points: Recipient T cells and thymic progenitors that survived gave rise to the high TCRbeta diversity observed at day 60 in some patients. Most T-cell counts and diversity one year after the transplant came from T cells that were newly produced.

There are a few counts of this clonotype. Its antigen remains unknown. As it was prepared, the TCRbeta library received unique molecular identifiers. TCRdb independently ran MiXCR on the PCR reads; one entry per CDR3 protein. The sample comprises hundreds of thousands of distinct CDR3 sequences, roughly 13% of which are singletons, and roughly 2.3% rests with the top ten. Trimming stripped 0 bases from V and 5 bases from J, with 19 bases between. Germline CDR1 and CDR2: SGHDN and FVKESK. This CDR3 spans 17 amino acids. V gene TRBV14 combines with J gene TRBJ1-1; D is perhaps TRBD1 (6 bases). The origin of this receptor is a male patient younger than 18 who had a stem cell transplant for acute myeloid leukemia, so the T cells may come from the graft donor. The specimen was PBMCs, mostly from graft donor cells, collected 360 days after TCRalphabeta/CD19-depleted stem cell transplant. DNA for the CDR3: TGTGCCAGCAGCCAAGATATAAGGGGCCCGAGGGGGACTGAAGCTTTCTTT. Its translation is CASSQDIRGPRGTEAFF.